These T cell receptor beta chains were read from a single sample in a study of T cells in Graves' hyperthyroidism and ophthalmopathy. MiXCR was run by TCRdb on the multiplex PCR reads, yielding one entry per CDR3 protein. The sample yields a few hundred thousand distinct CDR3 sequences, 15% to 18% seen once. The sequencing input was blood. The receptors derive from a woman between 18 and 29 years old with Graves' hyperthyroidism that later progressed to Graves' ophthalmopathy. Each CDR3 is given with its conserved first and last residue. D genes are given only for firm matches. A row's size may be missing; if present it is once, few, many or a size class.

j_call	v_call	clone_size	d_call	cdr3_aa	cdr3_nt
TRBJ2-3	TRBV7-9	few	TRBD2	CASRQPTSGREVDTQYF	TGTGCCAGCAGACAACCGACTAGCGGGAGGGAGGTAGATACGCAGTATTTT
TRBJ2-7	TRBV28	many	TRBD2	CASSSGRGAYEQYF	TGTGCCAGCAGTTCAGGACGGGGGGCCTACGAGCAGTACTTC
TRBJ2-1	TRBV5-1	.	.	CASSLSTGIQDEQFF	TGCGCCAGCAGCTTGAGTACAGGGATACAGGATGAGCAGTTCTTC
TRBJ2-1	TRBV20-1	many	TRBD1	CSAPGQGAYEQFF	TGCAGTGCCCCGGGACAGGGGGCCTATGAGCAGTTCTTC
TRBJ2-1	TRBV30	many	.	CAWRAKPSSYNEQFF	TGTGCCTGGAGGGCGAAACCAAGCTCCTACAATGAGCAGTTCTTC
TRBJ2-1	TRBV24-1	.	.	CATSEGAQGTNEQFF	TGTGCCACCAGCGAAGGGGCGCAAGGGACCAATGAGCAGTTCTTC
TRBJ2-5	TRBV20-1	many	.	CSALGLGQETQYF	TGCAGTGCTCTCGGACTGGGACAAGAGACCCAGTACTTC
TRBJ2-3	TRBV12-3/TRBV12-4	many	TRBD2	CASSPTSGGLAGFSTDTQYF	TGTGCCAGCAGTCCCACCTCAGGGGGACTAGCGGGTTTTAGCACAGATACGCAGTATTTT
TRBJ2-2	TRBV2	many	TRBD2	CASRGTSGRGGELFF	TGTGCCAGCAGGGGGACTAGCGGGAGAGGCGGGGAGCTGTTTTTT
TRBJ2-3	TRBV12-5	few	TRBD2	CASGPPGRELDTQYF	TGTGCTAGTGGTCCCCCAGGGCGGGAGTTAGATACGCAGTATTTT
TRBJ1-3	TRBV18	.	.	CASSPIWSGDSGNTIYF	TGTGCCAGCTCACCGATCTGGTCTGGGGACTCTGGAAACACCATATATTTT
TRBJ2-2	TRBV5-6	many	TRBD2	CASSRLMGGSLTGELFF	TGTGCCAGCAGCCGACTGATGGGCGGGAGTTTGACCGGGGAGCTGTTTTTT
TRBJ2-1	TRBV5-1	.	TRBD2	CASKSGSSKYNEQFF	TGCGCCAGCAAGAGCGGGAGTTCTAAATACAATGAGCAGTTCTTC
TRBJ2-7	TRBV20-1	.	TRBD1	CSARVTGQGSYEQYF	TGCAGTGCTAGAGTTACGGGACAGGGCTCCTACGAGCAGTACTTC
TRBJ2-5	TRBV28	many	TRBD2	CASSPAGRETQYF	TGTGCCAGCAGCCCAGCGGGACGGGAGACCCAGTACTTC
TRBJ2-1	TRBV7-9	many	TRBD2	CAGGLLADYNEQFF	TGTGCCGGAGGGTTACTAGCGGACTACAATGAGCAGTTCTTC
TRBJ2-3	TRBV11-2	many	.	CASSPEGLSTQYF	TGTGCCAGCAGCCCCGAAGGACTCTCTACGCAGTATTTT
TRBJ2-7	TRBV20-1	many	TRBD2	CSAESRAGASSYEQYF	TGCAGTGCTGAATCAAGGGCGGGAGCCAGCTCCTACGAGCAGTACTTC
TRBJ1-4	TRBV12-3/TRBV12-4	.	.	CASSPARSPYGKLFF	TGTGCCAGCAGTCCTGCACGGAGCCCCTATGGAAAACTGTTTTTT
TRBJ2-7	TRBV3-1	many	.	CASSQGRRYEQYF	TGTGCCAGCAGCCAGGGGCGGCGATACGAGCAGTACTTC
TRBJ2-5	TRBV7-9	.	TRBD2	CASSPWVAGAGETQYF	TGTGCCAGCAGCCCTTGGGTAGCGGGAGCCGGGGAGACCCAGTACTTC
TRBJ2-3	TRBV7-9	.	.	CASSLRRVFDTQYF	TGTGCCAGCAGCTTAAGACGTGTGTTCGATACGCAGTATTTT
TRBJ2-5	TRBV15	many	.	CATSREGKGETQYF	TGTGCCACCAGCAGAGAGGGGAAGGGTGAGACCCAGTACTTC
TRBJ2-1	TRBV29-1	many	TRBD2	CSVTGSSPSLAGSYNEQFF	TGCAGCGTCACAGGGTCCTCGCCTTCACTAGCGGGATCCTACAATGAGCAGTTCTTC
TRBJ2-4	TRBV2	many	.	CASSPAGGGLGKNIQYF	TGTGCCAGCAGCCCAGCGGGTGGGGGTTTGGGCAAAAACATTCAGTACTTC
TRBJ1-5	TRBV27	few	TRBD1	CASSLSGTVRSQPQHF	TGTGCCAGCAGTTTATCGGGGACAGTTCGCAGTCAGCCCCAGCATTTT
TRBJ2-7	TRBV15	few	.	CATSETGVTYEQYF	TGTGCCACCAGCGAAACCGGGGTCACCTACGAGCAGTACTTC
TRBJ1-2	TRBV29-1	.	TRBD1	CSVTGGHYGYTF	TGCAGCGTAACAGGGGGACACTATGGCTACACCTTC
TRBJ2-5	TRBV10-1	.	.	CASSDPDSSQETQYF	TGCGCCAGCAGTGACCCGGACAGTTCCCAAGAGACCCAGTACTTC
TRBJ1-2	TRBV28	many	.	CASREDFYGYTF	TGTGCCAGCCGGGAGGACTTCTATGGCTACACCTTC
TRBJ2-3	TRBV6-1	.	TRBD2	CASRRLAYADTQYF	TGTGCCAGCAGAAGACTAGCATATGCAGATACGCAGTATTTT
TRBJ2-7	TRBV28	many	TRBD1	CASKLKGQGVYEQYF	TGTGCCAGCAAGCTTAAGGGACAGGGTGTCTACGAGCAGTACTTC
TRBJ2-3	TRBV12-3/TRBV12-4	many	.	CASIVTGHTTDTQYF	TGTGCCAGCATAGTAACGGGTCATACCACTGATACGCAGTATTTT
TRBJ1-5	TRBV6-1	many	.	CASGSGQGGNQPQHF	TGTGCCAGCGGGAGCGGGCAGGGCGGCAATCAGCCCCAGCATTTT
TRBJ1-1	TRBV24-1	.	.	CATRGHRGNTEAFF	TGTGCCACCCGGGGGCATAGAGGGAACACTGAAGCTTTCTTT
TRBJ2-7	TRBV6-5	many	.	CASSYYSGREIYEQYF	TGTGCCAGCAGTTACTATTCGGGAAGGGAGATCTACGAGCAGTACTTC
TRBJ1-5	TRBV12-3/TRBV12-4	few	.	CASSLLQGSNQPQHF	TGTGCCAGCAGTTTATTACAGGGAAGCAATCAGCCCCAGCATTTT
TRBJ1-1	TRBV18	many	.	CASSPRTGAEAFF	TGTGCCAGCTCACCGCGGACCGGTGCTGAAGCTTTCTTT
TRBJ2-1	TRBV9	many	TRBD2	CASSRLAGGPYNEQFF	TGTGCCAGCAGCCGCCTAGCGGGAGGGCCCTACAATGAGCAGTTCTTC
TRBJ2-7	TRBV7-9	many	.	CASSPDDSYEQYF	TGTGCCAGCAGCCCTGACGACAGCTACGAGCAGTACTTC
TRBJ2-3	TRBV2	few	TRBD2	CASRGLAGADTQYF	TGTGCCAGCAGAGGACTAGCTGGAGCAGATACGCAGTATTTT
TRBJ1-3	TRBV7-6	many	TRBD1	CASSPTGWPIYF	TGTGCCAGCAGCCCGACAGGGTGGCCCATATATTTT
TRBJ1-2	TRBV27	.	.	CASSLSRGVGGYTF	TGTGCCAGCAGTTTATCACGGGGGGTGGGGGGCTACACCTTC
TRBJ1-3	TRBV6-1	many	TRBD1	CASSQDRRTRNTIYF	TGTGCCAGCAGTCAGGACAGGAGAACCCGAAACACCATATATTTT
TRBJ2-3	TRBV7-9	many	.	CASSLVHPSGTDTQYF	TGTGCCAGCAGCTTAGTTCATCCTAGCGGCACAGATACGCAGTATTTT
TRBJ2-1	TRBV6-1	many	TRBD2	CASRLRLAGGGNEQFF	TGTGCCAGCCGCTTAAGACTAGCGGGAGGGGGGAATGAGCAGTTCTTC
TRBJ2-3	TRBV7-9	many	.	CASSLSPGTAGVPTQYF	TGTGCCAGCAGCTTGTCCCCCGGGACAGCGGGAGTACCTACGCAGTATTTT
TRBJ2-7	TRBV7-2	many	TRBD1	CASSPPSGTEREQYF	TGTGCCAGCAGCCCTCCCTCCGGGACAGAGCGCGAGCAGTACTTC
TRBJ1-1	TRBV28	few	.	CASSTASPMNTEAFF	TGTGCCAGCTCGACAGCGAGCCCTATGAACACTGAAGCTTTCTTT
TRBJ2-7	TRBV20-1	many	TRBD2	CSASGGVYEQYF	TGCAGTGCTAGTGGGGGGGTCTACGAGCAGTACTTC
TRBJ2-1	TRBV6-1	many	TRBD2	CASSEAPGTSGSEQFF	TGTGCCAGCAGTGAAGCTCCCGGGACTAGCGGGAGTGAGCAGTTCTTC
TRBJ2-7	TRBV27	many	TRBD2	CASSPGTSGRREQYF	TGTGCCAGCAGCCCAGGGACTAGCGGGAGACGCGAGCAGTACTTC